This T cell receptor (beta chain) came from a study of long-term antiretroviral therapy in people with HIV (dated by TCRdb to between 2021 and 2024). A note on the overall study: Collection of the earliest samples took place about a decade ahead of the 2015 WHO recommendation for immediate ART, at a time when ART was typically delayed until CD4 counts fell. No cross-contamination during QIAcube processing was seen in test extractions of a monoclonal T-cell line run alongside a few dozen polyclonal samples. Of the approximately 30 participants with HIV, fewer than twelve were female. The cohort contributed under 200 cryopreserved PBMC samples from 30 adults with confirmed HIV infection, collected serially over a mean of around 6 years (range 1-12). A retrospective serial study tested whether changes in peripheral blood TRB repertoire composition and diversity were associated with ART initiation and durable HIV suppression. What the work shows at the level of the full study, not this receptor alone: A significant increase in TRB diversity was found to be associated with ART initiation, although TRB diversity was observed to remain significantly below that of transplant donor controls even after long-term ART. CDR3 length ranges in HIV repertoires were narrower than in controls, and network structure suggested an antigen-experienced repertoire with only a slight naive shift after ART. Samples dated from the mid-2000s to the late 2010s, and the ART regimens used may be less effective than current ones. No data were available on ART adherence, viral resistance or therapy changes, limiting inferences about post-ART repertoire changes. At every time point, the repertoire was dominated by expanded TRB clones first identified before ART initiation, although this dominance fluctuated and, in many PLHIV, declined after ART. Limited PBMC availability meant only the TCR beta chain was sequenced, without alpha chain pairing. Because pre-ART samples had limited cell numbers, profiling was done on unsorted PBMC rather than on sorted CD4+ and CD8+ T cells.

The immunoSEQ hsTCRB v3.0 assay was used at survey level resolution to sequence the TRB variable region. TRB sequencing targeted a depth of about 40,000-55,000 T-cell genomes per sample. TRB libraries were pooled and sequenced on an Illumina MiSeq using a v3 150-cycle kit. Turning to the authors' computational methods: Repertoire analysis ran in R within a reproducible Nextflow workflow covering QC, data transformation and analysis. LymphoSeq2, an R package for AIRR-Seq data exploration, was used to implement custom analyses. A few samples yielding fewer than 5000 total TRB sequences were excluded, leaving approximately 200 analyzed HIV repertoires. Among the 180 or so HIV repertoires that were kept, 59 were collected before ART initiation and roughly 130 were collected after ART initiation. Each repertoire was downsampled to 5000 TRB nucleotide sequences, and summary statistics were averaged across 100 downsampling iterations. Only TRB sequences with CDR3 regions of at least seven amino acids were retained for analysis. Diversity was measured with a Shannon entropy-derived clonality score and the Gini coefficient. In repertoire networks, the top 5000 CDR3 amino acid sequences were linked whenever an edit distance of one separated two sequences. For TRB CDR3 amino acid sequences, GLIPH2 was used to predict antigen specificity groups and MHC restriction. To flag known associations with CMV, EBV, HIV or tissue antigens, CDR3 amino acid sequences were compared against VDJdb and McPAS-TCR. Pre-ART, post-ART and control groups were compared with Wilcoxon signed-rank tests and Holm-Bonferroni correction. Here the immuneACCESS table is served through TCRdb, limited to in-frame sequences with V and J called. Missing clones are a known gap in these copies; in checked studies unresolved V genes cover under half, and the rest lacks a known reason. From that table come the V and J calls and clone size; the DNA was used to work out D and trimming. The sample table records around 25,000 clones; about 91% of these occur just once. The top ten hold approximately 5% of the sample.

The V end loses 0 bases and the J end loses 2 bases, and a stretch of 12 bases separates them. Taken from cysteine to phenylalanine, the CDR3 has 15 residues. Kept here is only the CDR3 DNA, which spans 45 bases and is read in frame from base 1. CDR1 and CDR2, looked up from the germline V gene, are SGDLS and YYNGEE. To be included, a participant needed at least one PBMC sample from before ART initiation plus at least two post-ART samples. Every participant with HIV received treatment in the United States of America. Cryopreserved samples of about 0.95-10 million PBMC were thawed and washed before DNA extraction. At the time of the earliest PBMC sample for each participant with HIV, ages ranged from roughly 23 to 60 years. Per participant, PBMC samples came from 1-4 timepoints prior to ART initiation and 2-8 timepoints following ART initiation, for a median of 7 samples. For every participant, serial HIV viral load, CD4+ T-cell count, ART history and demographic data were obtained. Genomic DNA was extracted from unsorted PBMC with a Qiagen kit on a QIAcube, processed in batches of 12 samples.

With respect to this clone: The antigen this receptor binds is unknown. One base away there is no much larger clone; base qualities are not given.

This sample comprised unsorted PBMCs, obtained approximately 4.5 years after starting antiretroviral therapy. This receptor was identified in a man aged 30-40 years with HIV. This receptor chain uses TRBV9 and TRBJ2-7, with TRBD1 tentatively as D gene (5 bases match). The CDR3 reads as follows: CASSVAMDKTYEQYF. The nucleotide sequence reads TGTGCCAGCAGCGTAGCGATGGACAAAACCTACGAGCAGTACTTC.